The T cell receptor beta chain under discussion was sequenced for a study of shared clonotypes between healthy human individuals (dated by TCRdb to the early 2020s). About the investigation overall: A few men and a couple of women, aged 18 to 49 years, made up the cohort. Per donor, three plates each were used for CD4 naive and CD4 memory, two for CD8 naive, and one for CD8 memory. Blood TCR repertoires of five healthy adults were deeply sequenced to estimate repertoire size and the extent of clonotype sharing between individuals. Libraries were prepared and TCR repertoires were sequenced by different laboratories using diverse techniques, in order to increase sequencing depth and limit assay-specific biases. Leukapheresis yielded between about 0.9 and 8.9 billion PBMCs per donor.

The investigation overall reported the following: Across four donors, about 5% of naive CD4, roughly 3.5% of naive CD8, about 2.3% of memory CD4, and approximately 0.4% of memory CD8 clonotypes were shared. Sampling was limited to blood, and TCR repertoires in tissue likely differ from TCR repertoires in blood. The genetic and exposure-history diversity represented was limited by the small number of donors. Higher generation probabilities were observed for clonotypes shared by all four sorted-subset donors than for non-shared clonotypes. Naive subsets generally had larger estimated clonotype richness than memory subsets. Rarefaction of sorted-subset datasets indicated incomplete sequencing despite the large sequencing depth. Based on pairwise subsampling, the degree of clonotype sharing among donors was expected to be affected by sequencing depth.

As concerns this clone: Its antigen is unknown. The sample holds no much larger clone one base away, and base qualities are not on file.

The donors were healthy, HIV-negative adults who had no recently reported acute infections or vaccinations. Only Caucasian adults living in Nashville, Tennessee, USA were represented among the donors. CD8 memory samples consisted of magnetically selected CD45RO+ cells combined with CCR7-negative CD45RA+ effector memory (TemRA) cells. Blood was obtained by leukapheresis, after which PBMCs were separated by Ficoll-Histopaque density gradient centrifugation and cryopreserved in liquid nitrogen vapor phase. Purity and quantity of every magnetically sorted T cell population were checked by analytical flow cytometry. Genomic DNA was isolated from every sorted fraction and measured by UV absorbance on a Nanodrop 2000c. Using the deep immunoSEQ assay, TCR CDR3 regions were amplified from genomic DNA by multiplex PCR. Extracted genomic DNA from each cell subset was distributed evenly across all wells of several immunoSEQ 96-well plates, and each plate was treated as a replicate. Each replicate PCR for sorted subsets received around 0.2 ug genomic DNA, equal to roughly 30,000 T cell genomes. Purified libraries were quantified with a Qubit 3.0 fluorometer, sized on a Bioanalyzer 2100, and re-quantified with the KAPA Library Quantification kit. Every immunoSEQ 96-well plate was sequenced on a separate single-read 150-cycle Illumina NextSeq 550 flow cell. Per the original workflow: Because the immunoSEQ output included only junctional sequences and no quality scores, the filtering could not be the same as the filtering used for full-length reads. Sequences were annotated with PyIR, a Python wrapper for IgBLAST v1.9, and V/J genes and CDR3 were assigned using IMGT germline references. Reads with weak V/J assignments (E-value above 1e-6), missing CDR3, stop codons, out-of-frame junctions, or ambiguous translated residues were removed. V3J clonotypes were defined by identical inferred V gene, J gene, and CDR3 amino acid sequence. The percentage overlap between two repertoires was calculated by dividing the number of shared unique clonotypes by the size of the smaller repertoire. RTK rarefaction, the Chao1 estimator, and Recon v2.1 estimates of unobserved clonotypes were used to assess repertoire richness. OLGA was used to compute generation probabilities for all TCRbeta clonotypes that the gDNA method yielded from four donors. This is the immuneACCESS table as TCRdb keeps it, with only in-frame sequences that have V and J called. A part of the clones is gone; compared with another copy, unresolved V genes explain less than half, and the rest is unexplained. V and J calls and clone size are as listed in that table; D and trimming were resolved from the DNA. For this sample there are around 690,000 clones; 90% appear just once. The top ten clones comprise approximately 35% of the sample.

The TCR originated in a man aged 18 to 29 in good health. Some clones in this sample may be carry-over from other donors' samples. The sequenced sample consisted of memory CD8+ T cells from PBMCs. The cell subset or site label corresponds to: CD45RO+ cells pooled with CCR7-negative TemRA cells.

The DNA sequence follows: TGTGCCAGCAGTTCTCGGAGAATAGCGGGTGGTTACAATGAGCAGTTCTTC. The encoded protein is CASSSRRIAGGYNEQFF. Rearrangement joined TRBV7-9 to TRBJ2-1, with TRBD2 matching 7 junction bases. The V end gives up 6 bases and the J end 4 bases, leaving 15 bases in the junction not matched to a gene. From the cysteine up to the phenylalanine, the CDR3 has a length of 17 residues. The CDR3 DNA has 51 bases and is translated from base 1. For CDR1 and CDR2, the germline V gene (reference sequence) lists SEHNR and FQNEAQ.